The clone carrying this T cell receptor beta chain was seen many times. Its antigen is unknown. The study used a library that attached unique molecular identifiers to individual cDNA molecules. From the RACE reads, TCRdb called clonotypes with MiXCR, one entry per CDR3 protein. The sample comprises a few hundred thousand distinct CDR3 sequences, roughly 6% of which are singletons, and under 7% rests with the top ten. The data were taken from a study of human T cells and chemical hapten exposure. Looked up from germline, CDR1 is SEHNR and CDR2 is FQNEAQ (reference sequence). This CDR3 is 13 amino acids long. V lost 4 bases, J lost 11 bases, and 15 bases lay in between. Regarding time point: patch test 2, 6 weeks after DPC sensitization. Treatment noted: therapeutic diphenylcyclopropenone sensitization with weekly scalp DPC. Study-wide results and caveats: TCRs at high frequency, those above 1 in 1000, did not change with DPC sensitization. Alopecia affecting every donor means their immune response may not match healthy people's.

The J gene is TRBJ1-5, the V gene TRBV7-9; D is uncertain. The starting material was whole blood, obtained in connection with sensitization to the hapten diphenylcyclopropenone (DPC). The clonotype originates from a woman aged 18 to 35 with alopecia areata. Some clones in this sample may be carry-over from other donors' samples. CDR3 loop: CASSSYLLAAQHF. CDR3 DNA: TGTGCCAGCAGCTCGTATCTGTTAGCTGCCCAGCATTTT.